Each of the 28 T cell receptor beta chains below was sequenced from the same sample in a study of monozygotic twins with inflammatory bowel disease. TCRdb reworked the 5' RACE reads into one entry per CDR3 protein, no DNA. The sample has approximately 300,000 distinct CDR3 sequences; the top ten hold 5.6%. Sequencing was carried out using blood. The origin of the receptors is a human donor with ulcerative colitis or Crohn's disease, or a healthy co-twin of an affected twin (not recorded which).

The genes are TRBV6-2 or TRBV6-3 and TRBJ2-7; with no DNA, the TCRdb D assignment of TRBD2 cannot be verified. There are 15 residues in the CDR3. Germline CDR1 and CDR2: MNHEY and SVGEGT. CDR3 in amino acids: CASSTIAGASYEQYF.

The chain recombines TRBV11-2 with TRBJ1-4. In germline, CDR1 is SGHAT, CDR2 FQNNGV. The CDR3 extends over 11 amino acids. This chain's CDR3 is CASSLDEKLFF.

The CDR3 protein is CASSSQIYQETQYF. This chain connects TRBV6-5 to TRBJ2-5. From germline, CDR1 is MNHEY and CDR2 SVGAGI. The CDR3 runs to 14 residues.

This chain joins TRBV19 and TRBJ2-1; no DNA is available, so the TRBD1 call from TCRdb remains unchecked. The CDR3 has 16 amino acids. Germline V gene data show CDR1 as LNHDA and CDR2 as SQIVND (reference sequence). This CDR3 reads CASRTGPGQGASEQFF.

The chain uses TRBV20-1 and TRBJ2-1. CDR1 DFQATT and CDR2 SNEGSKA come from the germline V gene (reference sequence). This CDR3 is built from 16 residues. CDR3 amino acids: CSARAPLRGSYNEQFF.

The chain has TRBV5-6 and TRBJ1-5. Per the germline V gene, CDR1 is SGHDT and CDR2 is YYEEEE. This CDR3 region has 16 residues. CDR3 residues: CASSLGLGISNQPQHF.

The chain has TRBV6-2 or TRBV6-3 and TRBJ2-7; the TRBD1 assignment by TCRdb is unverifiable without DNA. This CDR3 has 15 residues. The germline gives CDR1 MNHEY, CDR2 SVGEGT. The CDR3 protein is CASSSGPFPPYEQYF.

This chain links TRBV15 with TRBJ1-5; checking the TCRdb D call of TRBD1 is not possible without DNA. The length of the CDR3 is 17 residues. Germline lookup yields CDR1 LNHNV and CDR2 YYDKDF (reference sequence). This CDR3 reads CATSRDLWDREDQPQHF.

The genes are TRBV4-2 and TRBJ2-7; without DNA, the TCRdb call of TRBD1 cannot be checked. CDR1 is LGHNA, CDR2 YNFKEQ, per germline. This CDR3 contains 13 residues. CDR3 protein: CASSPGDGYEQYF.

This chain uses TRBV5-1 with TRBJ2-1; no DNA is available, so the TRBD1 call from TCRdb remains unchecked. This CDR3 has 18 amino acids. The germline V gene encodes CDR1 SGHRS and CDR2 YFSETQ. CDR3 region: CASSLAVGTGGALNEQFF.

This chain connects TRBV12-3 or TRBV12-4 to TRBJ2-1; no DNA is available, so the TRBD2 call from TCRdb remains unchecked. This CDR3 is built from 13 residues. CDR3: CASTPPLAGEQFF.

This rearrangement joins TRBV27 to TRBJ1-3; absent DNA, TCRdb's TRBD1 call cannot be checked. CDR3 size: 13 residues. CDR1 MNHEY and CDR2 SMNVEV come from the germline V gene (reference sequence). CDR3: CASSFTGGNTTYF.

The genes are TRBV7-2 and TRBJ2-7; the TCRdb D gene call, TRBD2, has no DNA to confirm it. Germline-derived CDR1 and CDR2 are SGHTA and FQGNSA. There are 16 residues in the CDR3. The CDR3 region is CASSLAAGISSYEQYF.

The chain recombines TRBV7-2 with TRBJ2-5; TCRdb's D call, TRBD2, is unchecked because there is no DNA. The CDR3 is 16 amino acids. In germline, CDR1 is SGHTA, CDR2 FQGNSA. CDR3 sequence reads: CASRSPASGPQETQYF.

The chain joins TRBV20-1 to TRBJ1-1; without DNA, the TCRdb call of TRBD1 cannot be checked. Per germline, CDR1 DFQATT and CDR2 SNEGSKA (reference sequence). This CDR3 spans 14 amino acids. The CDR3 here is CSAGSFRGNTEAFF.

The chain carries TRBV28 and TRBJ1-5; with no DNA, the TCRdb D assignment of TRBD1 cannot be verified. The CDR3 is 16 residues long. Germline CDR1 MDHEN, CDR2 SYDVKM. The CDR3: CASSLFGMRGNQPQHF.

J is TRBJ1-6 and V is TRBV7-6. Germline values: CDR1 SGHVS, CDR2 FNYEAQ. This CDR3 contains 12 residues. This chain's CDR3 is CASSLPNSPLHF. The full variable domain, completed using reference TRBV7-6 and TRBJ1-6, is GAGVSQSPRYKVTKRGQDVALRCDPISGHVSLYWYRQALGQGPEFLTYFNYEAQQDKSGLPNDRFSAERPEGSISTLTIQRTEQRDSAMYRCASSLPNSPLHFGNGTRLTVT.

The gene calls are TRBV20-1 and TRBJ2-5. The germline gives CDR1 DFQATT, CDR2 SNEGSKA (reference sequence). This CDR3 comprises 15 residues. The CDR3 protein is CSASIGVAIGETQYF.

The CDR3 loop is CASSFRLTNTEAFF. This chain connects TRBV28 to TRBJ1-1. The CDR3 sequence is 14 residues long. Germline-derived CDR1 and CDR2 are MDHEN and SYDVKM.

The chain has TRBV11-2 and TRBJ1-5. Germline CDR1 and CDR2: SGHAT and FQNNGV. This CDR3 is 14 amino acids long. The CDR3 here is CASSRFGPRQPQHF.

The chain carries TRBV5-4 and TRBJ2-7; the D gene TCRdb calls, TRBD2, cannot be checked with no DNA. The germline V gene has CDR1 SGHNT and CDR2 YYREEE (reference sequence). The CDR3 spans 15 residues. The CDR3: CASSNSGRERYEQYF.

This chain links TRBV7-2 with TRBJ1-1. The germline V gene has CDR1 SGHTA and CDR2 FQGNSA. The CDR3 extends over 16 amino acids. CDR3 in amino acids: CASSYISGFMNTEAFF.

The chain uses TRBV7-2 and TRBJ2-5; TCRdb names TRBD1, which stays unverified in the absence of DNA. Germline CDR1 SGHTA, CDR2 FQGNSA. The CDR3 sequence is 14 residues long. The CDR3 sequence: CASTILTGGETQYF. Full variable domain (remainder filled in from reference TRBV7-2 and TRBJ2-5): GAGVSQSPSNKVTEKGKDVELRCDPISGHTALYWYRQSLGQGLEFLIYFQGNSAPDKSGLPSDRFSAERTGGSVSTLTIQRTQQEDSAVYLCASTILTGGETQYFGPGTRLLVL.

V gene TRBV20-1 combines with J gene TRBJ2-7; TCRdb designates TRBD1, a call that cannot be tested without DNA. The V gene's germline CDR1 is DFQATT and CDR2 SNEGSKA (reference sequence). This CDR3 is built from 14 residues. This CDR3 is CSARRSGEIYEQYF.

The chain uses TRBV29-1 and TRBJ2-7; checking the TCRdb D call of TRBD2 is not possible without DNA. CDR1 and CDR2 (germline): SQVTM, ANQGSEA. CDR3 size: 16 residues. CDR3 sequence: CSVEVVVTSGGIQQYF.

The chain carries TRBV28 and TRBJ2-7; with no DNA, the TCRdb D assignment of TRBD2 cannot be verified. The CDR3 contains 17 residues. The germline V gene has CDR1 MDHEN and CDR2 SYDVKM. The CDR3 loop is CASSLVSSGRAQYEQYF.

The chain links TRBV28 to TRBJ2-1; TCRdb returns TRBD1, unconfirmable since there is no DNA. The CDR3 is made up of 13 amino acids. The germline gives CDR1 MDHEN, CDR2 SYDVKM. The CDR3 sequence is CASSSGQPNEQFF.

CDR3 protein: CSARASGRVRDTQYF. This sequence joins TRBV20-1 and TRBJ2-3; TCRdb names TRBD2, which stays unverified in the absence of DNA. The CDR3 spans 15 residues. The V gene's germline CDR1 is DFQATT and CDR2 SNEGSKA (reference sequence).